This T cell receptor beta chain was observed in a study of control samples from healthy donors and cancer patients. Profiling relied on immunoSEQ multiplex PCR, and the TCRdb table lists in-frame clones only, not all of them. The sample yields approximately 83,000 clones, 85% to 95% seen once. The sequence was obtained from a woman in her twenties or thirties in good health. Sequences were obtained from blood.

This chain's CDR3 is CASSMILVGNEQFF. The CDR3 nucleotides are TGTGCCAGTAGTATGATACTAGTTGGCAATGAGCAGTTCTTC. The chain uses TRBV19 and TRBJ2-1, with a possible D match to TRBD2 (5 bases). Germline-derived CDR1 and CDR2 are LNHDA and SQIVND (reference sequence). The CDR3 sequence is 14 residues long. Trimming shortened V by 3 bases and J by 6 bases, and 12 bases separated the two germline ends.